The 26 T cell receptor beta chains below all came from one sample that was sequenced in a study of cytomegalovirus exposure and HLA in healthy donors. With 60 Vbeta and 13 Jbeta primers, the PCR was carried out. Repertoires were generated with immunoSEQ multiplex PCR, while TCRdb's copy carries only in-frame clones and drops some. The sample records roughly 140,000 clones, almost 85% being singletons. What was sequenced was PBMCs. The origin of the receptors is a man in his thirties or forties in good health and CMV-seropositive.

This chain links TRBV30 with TRBJ1-2, with no clear D. The CDR3 runs 14 residues. The V end was cut by 3 bases, the J end by 7 bases, with 18 bases between. The V gene's germline CDR1 is GTSNPN and CDR2 SVGIG (reference sequence). The CDR3 here is CAWSQAGVPFGYTF. CDR3 nucleotide sequence: TGTGCCTGGAGCCAGGCCGGGGTTCCCTTTGGCTACACCTTC.

The chain recombines TRBV5-4 with TRBJ1-2; D is uncertain. This CDR3 comprises 13 residues. The V gene lost 6 bases and the J gene lost 5 bases, with 14 bases spanning the gap. Germline V gives CDR1 SGHNT, CDR2 YYREEE (reference sequence). In DNA, the CDR3 is TGTGCCAGCACCAGTAACGGGTTATATGGCTACACCTTC. It specifies CASTSNGLYGYTF.

This chain connects TRBV28 to TRBJ2-7; 7 bases line up with TRBD2. This CDR3 has 14 amino acids. Germline trimming cut 2 bases from V and 5 bases from J; bases unmatched to any gene: 6. The germline CDR1 and CDR2 sequences are MDHEN and SYDVKM. CDR3 region: CASSLAGESHEQYF. For the CDR3, the DNA is TGTGCCAGCAGTTTAGCGGGAGAGTCCCACGAGCAGTACTTC.

The rearrangement links TRBV6-6 to TRBJ2-2; TRBD2 is a possible D gene (5 bases). Trimming removed 9 bases at V and 1 base at J, with 12 bases between. The CDR3 extends over 14 amino acids. CDR1 is MNHNY, CDR2 SVGAGI, per germline (reference sequence). As DNA, the CDR3 is TGTGCCAGTTCCGGTAGCGAGAACACCGGGGAGCTGTTTTTT. Its translation is CASSGSENTGELFF.

This sequence joins TRBV5-5 and TRBJ1-5, with 12 nucleotides matching TRBD1. The V segment lost 5 bases and the J segment 6 bases; nucleotides outside the gene matches: 12. The germline V gene encodes CDR1 SGHKS and CDR2 YYEKEE (reference sequence). The CDR3 covers 17 residues. The CDR3 sequence is CASSRRPGQGAPQPQHF. CDR3 DNA: TGTGCCAGCAGTCGACGCCCGGGACAGGGGGCCCCTCAGCCCCAGCATTTT.

This sequence joins TRBV28 and TRBJ2-7; perhaps TRBD1 as D (6 bases). Germline V lookup: CDR1 MDHEN, CDR2 SYDVKM. The CDR3 contains 12 residues. Trimming took 10 bases from V and 3 from J, leaving 13 bases between them. The CDR3 reads CATADSLYEQYF. CDR3 nucleotide sequence: TGTGCCACCGCGGACAGCCTCTACGAGCAGTACTTC. The variable domain in full, with the rest retrieved from reference TRBV28 and TRBJ2-7, is DVKVTQSSRYLVKRTGEKVFLECVQDMDHENMFWYRQDPGLGLRLIYFSYDVKMKEKGDIPEGYSVSREKKERFSLILESASTNQTSMYLCATADSLYEQYFGPGTRLTVT.

The CDR3 DNA reads as TGTGCCAGCTTCCCCGCTCCGGGGGTCGGGGAGACCCAGTACTTC. This gives the protein CASFPAPGVGETQYF. The chain uses TRBV6-5 and TRBJ2-5; a possible D gene is TRBD2 (6 bases). Looked up from germline, CDR1 is MNHEY and CDR2 is SVGAGI. Trimming removed 8 bases from V and 5 bases from J, with 21 bases in between. The CDR3 is made up of 15 amino acids.

The CDR3 is CASSPRDRATGELFF. The DNA for the CDR3 is TGTGCCAGCAGTCCCCGGGACAGGGCTACCGGGGAGCTGTTTTTT. The chain recombines TRBV28 with TRBJ2-2; 9 bases match TRBD1. Germline CDR1 is MDHEN and CDR2 is SYDVKM. This CDR3 spans 15 amino acids. Trimming at V came to 5 bases and at J to 5 bases, leaving 6 bases not matched to a gene.

This chain joins TRBV28 and TRBJ1-5; D may be TRBD1 (6 bases). The CDR3 contains 15 residues. From germline, CDR1 is MDHEN and CDR2 SYDVKM. V gave up 6 bases and J gave up 0 bases, with 12 bases separating them. The chain's CDR3 is CASSWTVTSNQPQHF. The CDR3 bases are TGTGCCAGCAGCTGGACAGTTACTAGCAATCAGCCCCAGCATTTT.

V is TRBV6-1 and J is TRBJ1-5, with unresolved D. The CDR3 loop spans 14 amino acids. Between the trimmed V and J ends, which lost 7 bases and 2 bases, there was a span of 12 bases. The germline V gene has CDR1 MNHNS and CDR2 SASEGT. CDR3 amino acids: CASIAGWGNQPQHF. The CDR3 nucleotides read TGTGCCAGCATAGCCGGATGGGGCAATCAGCCCCAGCATTTT.

A note on this clone: The same CDR3 can be traced to other DNA sequences in this sample. CDR3 DNA: TGTGCCAGCAGCTCGCAGGGAAAACAAGAGACCCAGTACTTC. Protein: CASSSQGKQETQYF. This chain links TRBV7-2 with TRBJ2-5, with a possible D match to TRBD1 (5 bases). This CDR3 is 14 amino acids long. Germline V gene sequence: CDR1 SGHTA, CDR2 FQGNSA. V lost 4 bases and J lost 2, with 11 bases in between.

This chain links TRBV15 with TRBJ2-3; TRBD2 aligns across 11 bases. This CDR3 contains 13 residues. V was clipped by 8 bases and J by 3 bases; unmatched bases: 1. The germline V gene has CDR1 LNHNV and CDR2 YYDKDF (reference sequence). CDR3 DNA sequence: TGTGCCACCCTAGCGGGAGGAACAGATACGCAGTATTTT. It is translated as CATLAGGTDTQYF.

V usage is TRBV6-1 and J usage is TRBJ2-1, with 8 nucleotides matching TRBD1. Unmatched junction bases numbered 5, after V lost 7 bases and J lost 6 bases. The CDR3 length is 13 residues. CDR1 is MNHNS, CDR2 SASEGT, per germline. CDR3 in DNA: TGTGCCAGCACCCCGACAGGGGCCAATGAGCAGTTCTTC. Residues: CASTPTGANEQFF.

This clone was found a few times. This chain uses TRBV6-1 with TRBJ2-3, with 8 bases lining up with TRBD2. The junction had 7 bases not matched to a gene; V was cut back by 7 bases and J by 1 base. CDR1 and CDR2 from the germline V gene are MNHNS and SASEGT. The CDR3 extends over 15 amino acids. Here the CDR3 DNA reads TGTGCCAGCACCAGCCAAGCGGGGGGCACAGATACGCAGTATTTT. This sequence encodes CASTSQAGGTDTQYF.

The chain employs TRBV6-1 and TRBJ2-6; perhaps TRBD2 as D (5 bases). The CDR3 length is 15 residues. V was trimmed by 7 bases and J by 0 bases, leaving 10 bases between them. From germline, CDR1 is MNHNS and CDR2 SASEGT. CDR3 sequence (DNA): TGTGCCAGCACTCCCGGGGTCTCTGGGGCCAACGTCCTGACTTTC. As protein: CASTPGVSGANVLTF.

The V call is TRBV7-9, the J call TRBJ2-1, with a tentative D call TRBD2 (5 bases). Germline loops: CDR1 SEHNR, CDR2 FQNEAQ (reference sequence). The CDR3 has 14 residues. Deletions cut 5 bases from V and 5 bases from J, with 13 bases between. CDR3 loop: CASSPALGDNEQFF. CDR3 in DNA: TGTGCCAGCAGCCCAGCGCTGGGAGACAATGAGCAGTTCTTC.

This clone was recorded only once. This sequence joins TRBV5-4 and TRBJ2-5; TRBD2 aligns across 15 bases. The CDR3 loop spans 15 amino acids. V shed 4 bases and J 4 bases; nucleotides not matched to a gene: 2. Germline V gene sequence: CDR1 SGHNT, CDR2 YYREEE (reference sequence). The CDR3 region has the DNA TGTGCCAGCAGCCCGGGACTAGCGGGGGGAGAGACCCAGTACTTC. Translating gives CASSPGLAGGETQYF.

The chain employs TRBV11-2 and TRBJ2-3, with 8 bases matching TRBD2. The CDR3 covers 15 residues. The germline gives CDR1 SGHAT, CDR2 FQNNGV. J was trimmed by 3 bases and V by 5 bases; bases with no gene match: 7. The CDR3 bases are TGTGCCAGCAGCACGCGGGGGGAGGGGACAGATACGCAGTATTTT. Translated: CASSTRGEGTDTQYF.

The chain uses TRBV30 and TRBJ1-3; perhaps TRBD1 as D (5 bases). Germline-derived CDR1 and CDR2 are GTSNPN and SVGIG (reference sequence). Deletions cut 0 bases from V and 0 bases from J, with 6 bases between. This CDR3 comprises 14 residues. The DNA for the CDR3 is TGTGCCTGGAGTGTGGGGGGCTCTGGAAACACCATATATTTT. Translation gives CAWSVGGSGNTIYF.

The chain couples TRBV4-1 to TRBJ1-3; 8 bases map to TRBD1. Germline values: CDR1 MGHRA, CDR2 YSYEKL. Germline trimming cut 0 bases from V and 2 bases from J; bases unmatched to any gene: 3. The CDR3 length is 16 residues. As DNA, the CDR3 is TGCGCCAGCAGCCAAGACCCGACAGGGGCTGGAAACACCATATATTTT. Amino acids: CASSQDPTGAGNTIYF.

The chain carries TRBV5-5 and TRBJ1-2; D possibly corresponds to TRBD1 (5 bases). CDR1 and CDR2 from the germline V gene are SGHKS and YYEKEE (reference sequence). Trimming left V 4 bases short and J 1 base short, with 14 bases between. This CDR3 is built from 15 residues. CDR3 DNA: TGTGCCAGCAGCATGGAGGTCAGGGTTAACTATGGCTACACCTTC. Translation gives CASSMEVRVNYGYTF.

The chain has TRBV19 and TRBJ1-6, with unresolved D. CDR1 and CDR2 from the germline V gene are LNHDA and SQIVND (reference sequence). The CDR3 spans 14 residues. Deletions cut 4 bases from V and 7 bases from J, with 11 bases between. CDR3 region: CASSSSPGNSPLHF. DNA of the CDR3: TGTGCCAGTAGTAGTTCGCCAGGAAATTCACCCCTCCACTTT.

This clone was found a few times. The CDR3 loop is CASSQGPSGAYEQYF. CDR3 DNA sequence: TGCGCCAGCAGCCAAGGTCCTAGCGGAGCCTACGAGCAGTACTTC. The chain combines TRBV4-1 with TRBJ2-7, with 7 bases identical to TRBD2. The CDR3 has 15 amino acids. From germline, CDR1 is MGHRA and CDR2 YSYEKL. The V segment lost 1 base and the J segment 2 bases; nucleotides outside the gene matches: 5.

J is TRBJ2-3 and V is TRBV13; no firm D call. Germline lookup yields CDR1 PRHDT and CDR2 FYEKMQ (reference sequence). V lost 5 bases, J lost 14 bases, and 8 bases lay in between. This CDR3 contains 9 residues. CDR3 coding DNA: TGTGCCAGCAGCCTCCCCCCGTATTTT. It yields the protein CASSLPPYF.

The V call is TRBV7-2, the J call TRBJ2-7, with a weak D call TRBD1 (5 bases). Trimming cost V 6 bases and J 5 bases, with 11 bases left between them. This CDR3 comprises 12 residues. Germline CDR1 SGHTA, CDR2 FQGNSA. This CDR3 is CASSPGPNEQYF. The CDR3 region has the DNA TGTGCCAGCAGTCCAGGGCCCAACGAGCAGTACTTC.

CDR3 protein: CSVEDRQNTGELFF. CDR3 DNA sequence: TGCAGCGTTGAAGATAGACAGAACACCGGGGAGCTGTTTTTT. The chain links TRBV29-1 to TRBJ2-2; D is undetermined. The CDR3 has 14 residues. CDR1 is SQVTM and CDR2 is ANQGSEA in the germline V gene. Deletions cut 0 bases from V and 1 base from J, with 6 bases between.